A selection of T cell receptor beta chains follows, all from one sample in a study of PD-1 blockade in classical Hodgkin lymphoma. TCRdb keeps only in-frame clones here, not all; method: immunoSEQ multiplex PCR. The data hold roughly 7,500 clones, with 50% to 75% observed a single time. The source material was CD8+ T cells from blood, sampled before the fourth cycle of nivolumab. These receptor sequences come from a human donor with classical Hodgkin lymphoma. The CDR3 runs from the conserved cysteine through the conserved F or W.

V	J	CDR3
TRBV14	TRBJ2-7	CASSQPSEGYNEQYF
TRBV7-2	TRBJ2-7	CASSGASGLGYEQYF
TRBV28	TRBJ1-5	CASSSVNNQPQHF
TRBV7-9	TRBJ2-1	CASSSSGTNPSNEQFF
TRBV4-2	TRBJ2-7	CASSGTSGRNNEQYF
TRBV29-1	TRBJ1-5	CSAGTGGQPQHF
TRBV7-8	TRBJ2-5	CASSPRDRVGETQYF
TRBV27	TRBJ2-1	CASSPTSGRDNEQFF
TRBV28	TRBJ2-7	CASSSPKHQGVYEQYF
TRBV28	TRBJ1-2	CASSPLGTANYGYTF
TRBV6-4	TRBJ2-6	CASSDFSGANVLTF
TRBV27	TRBJ2-2	CASSFDMDTGELFF
TRBV9	TRBJ1-6	CASSATGNYNSPLHF
TRBV4-1	TRBJ2-2	CASSSRGVDTGELFF
TRBV2	TRBJ2-7	CASSEWSYEQYF
TRBV30	TRBJ2-1	CAWSVLAGRGGEQFF
TRBV10-3	TRBJ2-7	CAIRDYEQYF
TRBV5-6	TRBJ2-2	CASSWGLAGATGELFF
TRBV6-5	TRBJ2-7	CASSYLGQTYEQYF
TRBV15	TRBJ1-1	CATSRPQGSTSHTEAFF
TRBV14	TRBJ2-7	CASSLTGTDTTYEQYF
TRBV7-9	TRBJ1-6	CASSPDYNSPLHF
TRBV27	TRBJ1-6	CASSPTPTGSYNSPLHF
TRBV19	TRBJ1-1	CASSTVVGVDTEAFF
TRBV2	TRBJ1-2	CASSRSQGAHYGYTF
TRBV7-9	TRBJ1-1	CASSLLGTEAFF
TRBV4-1	TRBJ2-2	CASSQGPGRELFF
TRBV9	TRBJ1-2	CASSVGYGYTF
TRBV6-6	TRBJ2-7	CASSYGGAGLVYEQYF
TRBV10-3	TRBJ2-1	CAIRDRGTGNEQFF
TRBV4-1	TRBJ1-5	CASSPEGSENQPQHF
TRBV2	TRBJ2-7	CAGLRSQGGGYEQYF
TRBV5-1	TRBJ1-1	CASTRDGEQTEAFF
TRBV5-1	TRBJ2-2	CASRPENTGELFF
TRBV6-1	TRBJ2-7	CASSEVTGGFTYEQYF
TRBV6-4	TRBJ2-1	CASSDSVRGPYNEQFF
TRBV28	TRBJ2-1	CASFIPGAISGYNEQFF
TRBV6-1	TRBJ1-5	CASSGNGGRPQHF
TRBV15	TRBJ1-2	CATSRQGNVYGYTF
TRBV28	TRBJ2-2	CASITLTSGNTGELFF
TRBV11-2	TRBJ2-6	CASSLGQGMDSGANVLTF
TRBV2	TRBJ1-5	CASSEITGGQPQHF
TRBV6-1	TRBJ1-1	CASGVAFF
TRBV11-3	TRBJ2-3	CASSLDATDTQYF
TRBV16	TRBJ1-2	CASSQSSGLIGYTF
TRBV5-4	TRBJ2-7	CASSQDFEYEQYF
TRBV4-2	TRBJ2-2	CASSLGRGPGELFF
TRBV27	TRBJ2-6	CASSLFPGETGANVLTF
TRBV5-4	TRBJ2-7	CASSLGGQGLTATYEQYF
TRBV5-5	TRBJ2-5	CASSLGPGEGETQYF
TRBV29-1	TRBJ2-5	CSVDAGHWTQYF
TRBV19	TRBJ2-1	CASSMGGPSYNEQFF
TRBV4-1	TRBJ2-7	CASSQAFGGSYEQYF
TRBV27	TRBJ2-3	CASSFRTKTGRTDTQYF
TRBV27	TRBJ2-1	CASSAGTSGSWGYNEQFF